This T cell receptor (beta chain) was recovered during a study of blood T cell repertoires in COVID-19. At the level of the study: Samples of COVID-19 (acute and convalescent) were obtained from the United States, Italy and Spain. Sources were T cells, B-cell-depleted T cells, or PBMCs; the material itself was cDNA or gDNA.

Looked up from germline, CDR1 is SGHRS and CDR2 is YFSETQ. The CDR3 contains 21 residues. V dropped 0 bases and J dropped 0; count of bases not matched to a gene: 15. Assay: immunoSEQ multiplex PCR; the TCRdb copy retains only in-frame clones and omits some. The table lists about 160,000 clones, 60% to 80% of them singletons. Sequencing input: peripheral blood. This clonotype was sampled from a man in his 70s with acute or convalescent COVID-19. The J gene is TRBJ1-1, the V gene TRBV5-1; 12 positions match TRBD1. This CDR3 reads CASSLAVRAGTGGWLNTEAFF. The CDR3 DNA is TGCGCCAGCAGCTTGGCGGTCAGGGCCGGGACAGGGGGCTGGCTGAACACTGAAGCTTTCTTT.